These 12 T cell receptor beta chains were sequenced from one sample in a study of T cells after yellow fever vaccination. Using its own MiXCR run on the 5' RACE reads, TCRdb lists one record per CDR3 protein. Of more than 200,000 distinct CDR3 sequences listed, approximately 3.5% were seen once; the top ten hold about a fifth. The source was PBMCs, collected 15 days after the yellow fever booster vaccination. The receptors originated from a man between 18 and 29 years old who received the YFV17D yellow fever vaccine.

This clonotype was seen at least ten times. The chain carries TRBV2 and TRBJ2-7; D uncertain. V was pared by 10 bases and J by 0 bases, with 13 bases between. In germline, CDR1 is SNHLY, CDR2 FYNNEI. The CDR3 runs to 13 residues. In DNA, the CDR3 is TGTGCCACCCGGACGGCGAGCTCCTACGAGCAGTACTTC. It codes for CATRTASSYEQYF.

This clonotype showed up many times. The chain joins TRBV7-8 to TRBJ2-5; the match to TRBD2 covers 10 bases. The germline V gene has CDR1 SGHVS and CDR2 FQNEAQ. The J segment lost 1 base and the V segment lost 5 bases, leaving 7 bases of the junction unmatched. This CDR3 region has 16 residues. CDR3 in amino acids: CASSLIAGGPQETQYF. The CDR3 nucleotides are TGTGCCAGCAGCCTTATAGCGGGGGGTCCCCAAGAGACCCAGTACTTC.

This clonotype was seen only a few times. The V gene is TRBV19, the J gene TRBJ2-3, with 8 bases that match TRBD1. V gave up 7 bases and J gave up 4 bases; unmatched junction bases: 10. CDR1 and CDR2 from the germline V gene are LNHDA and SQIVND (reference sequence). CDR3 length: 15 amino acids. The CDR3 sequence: CASTQAGTGPDTQYF. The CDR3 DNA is TGTGCCAGTACTCAAGCCGGGACAGGTCCAGATACGCAGTATTTT.

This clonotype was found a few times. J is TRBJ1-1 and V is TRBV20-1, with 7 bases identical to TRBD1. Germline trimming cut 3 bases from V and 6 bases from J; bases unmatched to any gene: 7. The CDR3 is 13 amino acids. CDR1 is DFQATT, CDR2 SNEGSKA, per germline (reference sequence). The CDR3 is CSASTGEGPEAFF. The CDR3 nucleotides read TGCAGTGCTAGCACAGGGGAAGGGCCTGAAGCTTTCTTT.

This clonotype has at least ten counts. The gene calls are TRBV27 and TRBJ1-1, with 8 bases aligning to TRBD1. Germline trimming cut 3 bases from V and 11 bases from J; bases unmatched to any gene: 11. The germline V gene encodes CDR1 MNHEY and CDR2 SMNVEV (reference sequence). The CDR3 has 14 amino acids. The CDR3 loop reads CASSFFQGAGEAFF. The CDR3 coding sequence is TGTGCCAGCAGTTTTTTCCAGGGGGCAGGGGAGGCTTTCTTT.

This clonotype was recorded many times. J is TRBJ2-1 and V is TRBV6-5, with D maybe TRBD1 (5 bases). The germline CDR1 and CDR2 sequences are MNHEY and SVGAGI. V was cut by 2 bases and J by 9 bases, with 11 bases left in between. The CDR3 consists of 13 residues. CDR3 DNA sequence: TGTGCCAGCAGTTACCGTTGGGGCGGTGAGCAGTTCTTC. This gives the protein CASSYRWGGEQFF.

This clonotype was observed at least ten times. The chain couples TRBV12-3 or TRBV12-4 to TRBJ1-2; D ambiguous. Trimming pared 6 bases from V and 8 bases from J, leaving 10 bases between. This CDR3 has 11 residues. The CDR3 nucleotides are TGTGCCAGCAGCCTTATGGGAGGCTACACCTTC. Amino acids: CASSLMGGYTF.

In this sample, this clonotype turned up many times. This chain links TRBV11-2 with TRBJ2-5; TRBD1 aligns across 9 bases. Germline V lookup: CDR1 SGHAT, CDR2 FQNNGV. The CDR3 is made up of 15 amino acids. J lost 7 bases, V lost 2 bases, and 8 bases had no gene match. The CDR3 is CASSLSPGQGPTQYF. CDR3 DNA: TGTGCCAGCAGCTTATCGCCGGGACAGGGTCCGACCCAGTACTTC.

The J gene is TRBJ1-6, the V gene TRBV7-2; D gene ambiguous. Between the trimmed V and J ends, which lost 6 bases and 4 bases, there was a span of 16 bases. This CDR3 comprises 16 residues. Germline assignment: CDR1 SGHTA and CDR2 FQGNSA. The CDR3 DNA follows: TGTGCCAGCAGGTTACTGGGTCCGGTGTATAATTCACCCCTCCACTTT. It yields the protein CASRLLGPVYNSPLHF.

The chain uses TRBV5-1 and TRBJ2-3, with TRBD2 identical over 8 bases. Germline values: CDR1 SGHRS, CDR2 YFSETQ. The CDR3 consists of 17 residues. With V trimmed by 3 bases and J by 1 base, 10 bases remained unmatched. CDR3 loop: CASSSPAGVGGTDTQYF. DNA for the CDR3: TGCGCCAGCAGCTCCCCAGCGGGAGTAGGGGGCACAGATACGCAGTATTTT.

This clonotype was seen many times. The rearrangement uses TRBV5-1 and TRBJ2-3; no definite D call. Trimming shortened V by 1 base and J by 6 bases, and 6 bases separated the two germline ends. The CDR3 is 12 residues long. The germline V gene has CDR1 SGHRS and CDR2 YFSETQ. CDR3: CASSLSSDTQYF. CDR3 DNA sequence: TGCGCCAGCAGCTTGTCTTCCGATACGCAGTATTTT.

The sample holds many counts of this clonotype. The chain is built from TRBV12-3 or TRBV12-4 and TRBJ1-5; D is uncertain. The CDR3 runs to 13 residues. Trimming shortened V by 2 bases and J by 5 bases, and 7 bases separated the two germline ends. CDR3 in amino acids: CASSLSRYQPQHF. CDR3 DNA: TGTGCCAGCAGTTTATCCAGATATCAGCCCCAGCATTTT.